The present T cell receptor beta chain was sequenced within a study of T cells after yellow fever vaccination. Study overall: Libraries from low-cell-number fractions were prepared with the SMART-Seq v4 Ultra Low Input RNA kit.

This clonotype has a count of ten or more. The authors made TCR cDNA by 5'RACE template switching, adding a universal primer site and UMIs. TCRdb called the 5' RACE reads again in MiXCR, with one record for every CDR3 protein. The repertoire holds around 63,000 distinct CDR3 sequences, roughly 7.4% seen once, with 36% in the top ten. The V and J ends lost 1 base and 8 bases respectively, with 6 bases between them. Germline V gene sequence: CDR1 LGHNA, CDR2 YSLEER. The CDR3 contains 12 residues. Sequencing used CD8+ T cells sorted from PBMCs, obtained 15 days after the yellow fever booster vaccination. This receptor was obtained from a man between 25 and 39 years old who received the YFV17D yellow fever vaccine. The chain is built from TRBV4-3 and TRBJ2-1; D gene unclear. The CDR3 nucleotides are TGCGCCAGCAGCCAAGGGGCAGATGAGCAGTTCTTC. It yields the protein CASSQGADEQFF.